This T cell receptor (beta chain) is drawn from a study of T cell repertoires in cytomegalovirus infection. This clonotype occurred a few times. The antigen remains undetermined. The junction departs from the called germline gene at one end, perhaps through a read error. TCRdb ran MiXCR on the reads and lists one entry per CDR3 protein. This sample has approximately 260,000 distinct CDR3 sequences; roughly a fifth occur once, and the top ten carry roughly 19%. Germline values: CDR1 SGHRS, CDR2 YFSETQ. The CDR3 is 13 residues long. The receptor comes from a human donor in good health (CMV status not recorded). Some clones in this sample may be carry-over from other donors' samples. The chain couples TRBV5-1 to TRBJ1-2; the D gene is possibly TRBD1 (5 bases). The source was cultured PBMCs, collected from culture after CMV antigen stimulation. CDR3 protein: CASRLGQEYGYTF. CDR3 DNA sequence: TGCGCCAGCAGGTTGGGGCAAGAGTATGGCTACACCTTC.